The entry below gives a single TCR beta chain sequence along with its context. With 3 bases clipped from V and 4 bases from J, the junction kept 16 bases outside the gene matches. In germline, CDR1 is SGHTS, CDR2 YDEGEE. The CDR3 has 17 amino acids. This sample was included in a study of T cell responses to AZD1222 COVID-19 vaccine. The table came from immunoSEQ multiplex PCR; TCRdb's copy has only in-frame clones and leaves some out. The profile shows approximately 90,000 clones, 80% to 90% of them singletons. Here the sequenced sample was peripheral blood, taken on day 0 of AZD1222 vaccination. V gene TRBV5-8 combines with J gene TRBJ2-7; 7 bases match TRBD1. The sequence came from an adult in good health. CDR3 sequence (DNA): TGTGCCAGCAGCTCTTCCTACGCGACAGGGAAGGGGTACGAGCAGTACTTC. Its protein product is CASSSSYATGKGYEQYF.